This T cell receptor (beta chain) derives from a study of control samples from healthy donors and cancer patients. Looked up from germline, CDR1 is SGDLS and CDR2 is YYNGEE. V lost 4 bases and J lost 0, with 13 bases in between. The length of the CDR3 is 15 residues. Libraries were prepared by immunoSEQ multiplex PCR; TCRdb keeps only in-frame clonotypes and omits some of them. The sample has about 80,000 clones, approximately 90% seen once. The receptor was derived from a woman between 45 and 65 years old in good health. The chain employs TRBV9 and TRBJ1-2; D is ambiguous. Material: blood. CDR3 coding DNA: TGTGCCAGCAGCCCCTCTAGTGAGGCTAACTATGGCTACACCTTC. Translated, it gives CASSPSSEANYGYTF. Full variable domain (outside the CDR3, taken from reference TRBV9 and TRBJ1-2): DSGVTQTPKHLITATGQRVTLRCSPRSGDLSVYWYQQSLDQGLQFLIQYYNGEERAKGNILERFSAQQFPDLHSELNLSSLELGDSALYFCASSPSSEANYGYTFGSGTRLTVV.